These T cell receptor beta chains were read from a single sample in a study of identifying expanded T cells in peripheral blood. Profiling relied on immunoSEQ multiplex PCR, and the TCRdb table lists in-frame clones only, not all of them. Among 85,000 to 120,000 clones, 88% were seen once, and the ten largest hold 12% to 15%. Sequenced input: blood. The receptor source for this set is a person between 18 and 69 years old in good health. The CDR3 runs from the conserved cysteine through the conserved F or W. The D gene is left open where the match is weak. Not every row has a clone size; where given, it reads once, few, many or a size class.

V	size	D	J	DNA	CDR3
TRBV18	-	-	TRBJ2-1	TGTGCCAGCTCACCTAGGACGGACAATGAGCAGTTCTTC	CASSPRTDNEQFF
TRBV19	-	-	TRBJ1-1	TGTGCCAGTAGTACCTTCCAGATCACTGAAGCTTTCTTT	CASSTFQITEAFF
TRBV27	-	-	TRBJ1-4	TGTGCCAGCAGTTTATCACGGCGCTGGAATGAAAAACTGTTTTTT	CASSLSRRWNEKLFF
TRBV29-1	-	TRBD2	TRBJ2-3	TGCAGCGTTTATCCTGGGACTAGCGGGAGGGCCCCAGATACGCAGTATTTT	CSVYPGTSGRAPDTQYF
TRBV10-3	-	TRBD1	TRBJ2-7	TGTGCCATCAGTGATGGGGACAGGGTCTACGAGCAGTACTTC	CAISDGDRVYEQYF
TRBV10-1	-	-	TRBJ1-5	TGCGCCAGCAGTTCATTGCGGGGGTCCCCTATTTCTCAGCCCCAGCATTTT	CASSSLRGSPISQPQHF
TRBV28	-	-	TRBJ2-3	TGTGCCAGCAGTTTGGGGGATTACACAGATACGCAGTATTTT	CASSLGDYTDTQYF
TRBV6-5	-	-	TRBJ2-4	TGTGCCAGCATCTCATTTCAAAACATTCAGTACTTC	CASISFQNIQYF
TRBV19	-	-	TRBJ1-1	TGTGCCAGTTCGGTGCAGGTGAACACTGAAGCTTTCTTT	CASSVQVNTEAFF
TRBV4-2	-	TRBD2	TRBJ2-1	TGTGCCAGCAGCCAAGGGGGACTAGCGGGGGAGTACAATGAGCAGTTCTTC	CASSQGGLAGEYNEQFF
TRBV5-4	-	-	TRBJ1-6	TGTGCCAGCAGCCCCGGGGGGGTGACAGGCGGAGGGTCACCCCTCCACTTT	CASSPGGVTGGGSPLHF
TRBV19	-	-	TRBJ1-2	TGTGCCAGTAGTATGGGCTCATTCGGGGTTGGCTACACCTTC	CASSMGSFGVGYTF
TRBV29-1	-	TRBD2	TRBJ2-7	TGCAGCGTCCCGGGACTAGGAGCTTACGAGCAGTACTTC	CSVPGLGAYEQYF
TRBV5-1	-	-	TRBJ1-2	TGCGCCAGCAGCTTGGCCATGGGATACTATGGCTACACCTTC	CASSLAMGYYGYTF
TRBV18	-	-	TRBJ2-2	TGTGCCAGCTCACCGGGGACTTCCCCCACCGGGGAGCTGTTTTTT	CASSPGTSPTGELFF
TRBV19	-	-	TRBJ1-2	TGTGCCAGTAGTATCAGTAGGAACTATGGCTACACCTTC	CASSISRNYGYTF
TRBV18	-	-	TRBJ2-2	TGTGCCAGCTCACCACCAGGTGGGAGAATCACCGGGGAGCTGTTTTTT	CASSPPGGRITGELFF
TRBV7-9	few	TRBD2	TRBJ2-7	TGTGCCAGCAGCTTACTGGGGGGGAACGAGCAGTACTTC	CASSLLGGNEQYF
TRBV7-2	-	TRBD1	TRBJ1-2	TGTGCCAGCAGCTTAGGGACAGGCGGGGGCTACACCTTC	CASSLGTGGGYTF
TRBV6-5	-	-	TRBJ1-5	TGTGCCAGCAGTTCTGGGCAGTATAGCAATCAGCCCCAGCATTTT	CASSSGQYSNQPQHF
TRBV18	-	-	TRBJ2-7	TGTGCCAGCTCAGAGGGTAGGACCGGAACCTACGAGCAGTACTTC	CASSEGRTGTYEQYF
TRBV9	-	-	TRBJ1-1	TGTGCCAGCAGCAACCAGGGTACCACTGAAGCTTTCTTT	CASSNQGTTEAFF
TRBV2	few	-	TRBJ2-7	TGTGCCAGCAGGGGACCCTACGAGCAGTACTTC	CASRGPYEQYF
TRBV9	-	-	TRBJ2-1	TGTGCCAGCAGCGTAGAGTTAGCCCCAGGGAAGGAGCAGTTCTTC	CASSVELAPGKEQFF
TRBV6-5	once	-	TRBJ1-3	TGTGCCAGCAGTTCCCCCGGGGGGGTCGGAAACACCATATATTTT	CASSSPGGVGNTIYF
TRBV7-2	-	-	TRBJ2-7	TGTGCCAGCAACCCCCAGGGGGGCCCATACGAGCAGTACTTC	CASNPQGGPYEQYF
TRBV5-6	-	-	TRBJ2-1	TGTGCCAGCAGTGAACCAAACAATGAGCAGTTCTTC	CASSEPNNEQFF
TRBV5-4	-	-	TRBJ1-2	TGTGCCAGCAGCTTTTCAGGGGCTGGCTACACCTTC	CASSFSGAGYTF
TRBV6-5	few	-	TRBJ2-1	TGTGCCAGCAGTCAAAACGTGTTAGCTTTGAATGAGCAGTTCTTC	CASSQNVLALNEQFF
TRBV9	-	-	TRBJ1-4	TGTGCCAGCAGCGAGGGCGTCGGGGCAGGGGTAGGTGAAAAACTGTTTTTT	CASSEGVGAGVGEKLFF
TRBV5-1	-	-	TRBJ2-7	TGCGCCAGCAGCTTGGAACAGGGCCCCTACGAGCAGTACTTC	CASSLEQGPYEQYF
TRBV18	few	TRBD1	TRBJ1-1	TGTGCCAGCTCACCGGACAGGTTGAACACTGAAGCTTTCTTT	CASSPDRLNTEAFF
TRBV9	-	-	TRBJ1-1	TGTGCCAGCGGGGTGCACTTGAACACTGAAGCTTTCTTT	CASGVHLNTEAFF
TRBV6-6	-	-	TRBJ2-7	TGTGCCAGCAGTCGGCCAGGCTCTCAGTCCGAGCAGTACTTC	CASSRPGSQSEQYF
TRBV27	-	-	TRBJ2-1	TGTGCCAGCAGCCCCGTTGGGTACCCCTACAATGAGCAGTTCTTC	CASSPVGYPYNEQFF